This T cell receptor (beta chain) stems from a study of T cell responses to AZD1222 COVID-19 vaccine. Study-wide findings and caveats: Repertoires were obtained solely post-peak T cell response.

Libraries were prepared by immunoSEQ multiplex PCR; TCRdb keeps only in-frame clonotypes and omits some of them. The data contain approximately 150,000 clones, approximately 93% of them singletons. With respect to this clone: The target antigen is unknown.

Germline lookup yields CDR1 SGHNT and CDR2 YYREEE (reference sequence). The CDR3 extends over 16 amino acids. V lost 0 bases, J lost 2 bases, and 12 bases lay in between. The source is an adult who had recovered from COVID-19. The chain couples TRBV5-4 to TRBJ2-1; D possibly corresponds to TRBD2 (6 bases). Sequenced material: peripheral blood, taken after recovery from COVID-19. This chain's CDR3 is CASSLAVGGAYNEQFF. CDR3 nucleotide sequence: TGTGCCAGCAGCTTGGCCGTGGGAGGCGCCTACAATGAGCAGTTCTTC.